This paragraph covers one T cell receptor (beta chain) sequence. Its antigen is unknown. Base qualities are not provided; no much larger clone lies one nucleotide away. The cohort comprised approximately 700 healthy bone marrow donors. At the time of sampling, every cohort member was nominally healthy, though immune exposures that went unrecorded were likely present. The donor was CMV seronegative and was included in the group of about 400 seronegative cohort members. Each donor provided a peripheral blood sample, and peripheral blood mononuclear cells were used for TCR beta sequencing. The Qiagen DNeasy Blood Extraction Kit was used to extract genomic DNA from the blood cell samples. The CDR3 sequence holds 15 residues, the cysteine and phenylalanine included. Of the read, only the CDR3 DNA is kept; its 45 bases are in frame from base 1. The CDR1 and CDR2 encoded by the germline V gene (reference sequence) are GTSNPN and SVGIG. V is trimmed back by 2 bases and J by 2 bases, and the junction contains 6 bases that no gene match accounts for.

The data belong to a study of cytomegalovirus exposure and HLA in healthy donors (dated by TCRdb to about 2017). Regarding the research as a whole: An earlier analysis of under 600 of the donors reported roughly 270 Gb of sequence data and roughly 110 million unique TCR beta sequences from about 180 million T cells. To decide whether each TCR beta V gene segment behaved as functional or pseudogenic, an earlier analysis of 587 of the donors relied on high-throughput TCR beta sequencing. Roughly 300 gigabases of sequencing data and 91 million or so unique TCR sequences made up an early release that covered approximately 650 HLA-typed donors. A later analysis re-examined previously published TCR beta repertoires from more than 550 donors and added high-resolution HLA genotyping to investigate patterns of TCR occurrence. A handful of DR-DQ haplotypes were handled as single units for association and clustering because linkage in the cohort was strong. In addition to the first cohort of hundreds of subjects, a separate validation cohort of under 150 different subjects was used. Both class I and class II loci were covered by HLA typing, at four-digit resolution. The number of donors typed differed by locus, with roughly 629-640 for A, B, C, DRB1 and DQB1, 522 for DQA1, 600 to 610 for DPA1, and some 450 for DPB1. The study aimed to test whether signatures of past pathogen exposure could be identified by cataloging public T cell receptors. The study profiled the T cell repertoires of some 610 subjects by immunosequencing and related them to cytomegalovirus serostatus. Among a few hundred genotyped donors of the cohort, an average of about 240,000 unique TCR beta nucleotide sequences were sequenced per donor, roughly 18% of them non-productive. Donor age, sex, ethnicity and CMV serostatus were compiled alongside the repertoire data. To predict cytomegalovirus infection status, the study combined high-throughput TCR immunosequencing, statistical association of individual TCRs with disease status, and machine learning. All discovery cohort repertoires had been generated using a single sequencing platform. A later genetic analysis used genome-wide SNP genotypes for about 65% of the roughly 670 donors, treating that subset as a discovery cohort. In the later analysis, no new phenotypic data were used to find candidate immune exposures; instead, reliance was placed on TCR beta sequences and their occurrence across donors. Of the approximately 400 genotyped donors, 81% fell in the genetic ancestry cluster associated with self-reported Caucasian donors. What the work shows at the level of the full study, not this receptor alone: According to the authors, the approach could potentially be generalized to other disease states and immunological phenotypes. According to a later analysis, parvovirus B19, influenza, CMV and Epstein-Barr virus appeared linked to several top co-occurrence clusters. The classifier was reported to diagnose cytomegalovirus status with high specificity and sensitivity in both the original and validation cohorts. Linkage disequilibrium might explain the correlated functional status among segregating V segments, but an unknown experimental factor could not be excluded. Most CMV-associated TCR beta chains appeared to be HLA-restricted in a later analysis, and the HLA associations seemed to be driven largely by CMV exposure. When HLA alleles, especially DR and DQ, strongly co-occurred, attributing TCR associations to individual alleles was difficult. At a false discovery rate of 0.05, a later analysis linked 15,000 to 20,000 TCR beta sequences to specific HLA alleles. A cluster of highly shared sequence variants was judged likely to be a technical artifact of the sequencing pipeline. A later analysis found that HLA-associated TCR beta chains were more clonally expanded and had lower generation probabilities than equally common non-associated chains. The cohort was sequenced for TCR beta chains only, and without alpha or paired-chain data the features that could be detected were limited. Because HLA typing was unavailable for some donors at each locus, only the typed subset was used in association tests. For the cohort, immune exposure information was limited to CMV serostatus. The study listed approximately 150 TCR beta chains as associated with cytomegalovirus. Sequencing depth was assumed to be roughly uniform across donors in the presence/absence analyses, though that assumption may not hold. A further reported finding was that TCR beta sequences accurately predicted the HLA-A and HLA-B alleles for most subjects in the first cohort. Broadly in line with IMGT annotations, most TCR beta V segments showed up in productive rearrangements about 87% or about 30% of the time in an earlier analysis of 587 of the donors. Most TCR sequences were observed very rarely across donors, whereas some public TCRs were present in many individuals. Because counts were too low, seventeen rarely observed V segments, including chromosome 9 orphons, were left out of the earlier analysis of some 640 of the donors. According to a later analysis, TCR association rates differed among HLA loci, with DRB1 alleles showing the most associated TCRs and HLA-C alleles showing the fewest. According to a later genetic analysis, donors in an Asian-associated ancestry cluster had fewer N-insertions in productive TCRs than the roughly 670-donor mean. A few of the identified cytomegalovirus-associated TCR beta chains were confirmed in vitro to be specific for cytomegalovirus antigens. The 87-base-pair reads could not distinguish some IMGT-functional V segments, including TRBV6-2 and TRBV6-3, so those segments were excluded. V-gene and J-gene trimming of TCR beta chains was associated with a missense DCLRE1C variant in a later genetic analysis, and the association was replicated in an independent cohort.

Library preparation was by the immunoSEQ multiplex PCR assay. For the multiplex PCR, a mixture combining 60 forward primers for TCR Vbeta segments and 13 reverse primers for TCR Jbeta segments was used. Amplification of the CDR3 region of rearranged TCR beta genes was performed with a multiplex PCR assay on genomic DNA. The amplified TCR beta libraries were sequenced on the Illumina HiSeq System as 87-base-pair reads. The authors' analysis ran thus. A later analysis tallied tens of millions of unique TCR beta chains across the 550 to 850 repertoires, and some 10 million of those chains were shared by two or more donors. Raw reads were error-corrected and collapsed into unique sequences by a nearest-neighbor algorithm in which closely related sequences were merged to remove PCR and sequencing errors. V, D and J gene segments were assigned by aligning CDR3 sequences to IMGT reference sequences. For a sequence to be retained, a match of at least six nucleotides to both a V gene segment and a J gene segment was required. A rearrangement counted as productive if the CDR3 had no stop codons and remained in frame with V and J, and every other rearrangement counted as non-productive. CDR3 was defined according to IMGT convention as the region running from the second conserved V-encoded cysteine to the conserved J-encoded phenylalanine. Sequences without an unambiguous match to a single V gene segment were excluded from the earlier analysis of approximately 560 of the donors. An earlier analysis of a few hundred of the donors called V segments functional above 56.7% productive rearrangements and segregating when the between-donor standard deviation exceeded 5%. A statistical classification framework was built for diagnosing cytomegalovirus status from the catalog of TCR beta chain sequences. In a later analysis, TCR nucleotide sequences were compared against IMGT/GENE-DB human TR gene sequences so that V and J genes could be assigned. Using the TCRdist pipeline, a later analysis assigned CDR3 sequences along with most-parsimonious VDJ recombination scenarios. In a later analysis, each TCR beta chain was defined by its CDR3 amino acid sequence together with its V-gene family, and reads lacking a unique V-gene family were excluded. In a later analysis, fewer than 650 highly shared, low-generation-probability nucleotide sequences were removed to address suspected cross-contamination and a sequencing artifact. For each public chain, a later analysis derived a clonal expansion index from normalized ranks of inferred template counts within each repertoire. In a later analysis, generation probabilities were computed using a VDJ recombination model fitted to out-of-frame rearrangements, and the results were checked against IGoR. Hypergeometric tests were used in a later analysis to score TCR-TCR, TCR-HLA and TCR-CMV co-occurrence, with a repertoire-size bias correction applied to the TCR pairs. False discovery rates were estimated in a later analysis by permuting HLA or CMV assignments 20 times. A later analysis grouped co-occurring TCRs with DBSCAN, adding TCRdist sequence similarity when clustering within HLA-allele-positive subsets. Repertoires with fewer than 30,000 or more than 120,000 public chains, plus five repertoires with anomalous nucleotide sharing, were excluded from co-occurrence clustering. In its TCRdb copy, this immuneACCESS table keeps in-frame sequences only and misses some clones. Where compared with another copy, unresolved V genes explain less than half of these, and the others have no known cause. V, J and clone size derive from that table, while D and trimming were established from the DNA sequence. Across this sample there are about 160,000 clones, with about 86% seen only once. The leading ten clones occupy nearly 2% of the sample.

Source material: PBMCs. This receptor chain uses TRBV30 and TRBJ2-7; TRBD2 lines up with 10 middle nucleotides. This clonotype was obtained from a woman younger than 35 in good health and CMV-seronegative. The sequenced DNA: TGTGCCTGGAGTCTACTAGCGGGGCCCACCTACGAGCAGTACTTC. The encoded protein is CAWSLLAGPTYEQYF.